This TCR beta chain is drawn from a study of blood T cell repertoires in COVID-19. Study-wide context: Donors in the United States, Italy and Spain gave samples during acute or convalescent COVID-19. T cells, B-cell-depleted T cells, or PBMCs provided the cDNA or gDNA that served as material.

Original handling: For nucleated cells, counts were estimated from reference gene primer amplification. Clones were read by immunoSEQ multiplex PCR, and TCRdb kept only the in-frame ones, dropping some. The DNA was the basis for D and trimming; V, J and clone size are from that table. Among approximately 200,000 clones listed, 70% to 90% were seen once. This CDR3 spans 13 amino acids. Per germline, CDR1 MNHEY and CDR2 SVGAGI. V lost 2 bases, J lost 4 bases, and 8 bases lay in between. The sequenced sample was peripheral blood. This clonotype was obtained from a man aged 18 to 30 with active or convalescent COVID-19. V gene TRBV6-5 combines with J gene TRBJ1-1; D is possibly TRBD1 (5 bases). The CDR3 DNA reads as TGTGCCAGCAGTTACGTGGGGGGCACTGAAGCTTTCTTT. It translates to CASSYVGGTEAFF.